The 23 T cell receptor beta chains listed next were all sequenced from one sample in a study of cytomegalovirus exposure and HLA in healthy donors. PCR employed 60 Vbeta and 13 Jbeta primers. Produced via immunoSEQ multiplex PCR; TCRdb's table is partial and in-frame only. The repertoire has 100,000 to 150,000 clones, approximately 80% of them found once; the top ten carry 11%. Sequencing input: PBMCs. The source is a man aged 30 to 45 in good health and CMV-seropositive.

The chain recombines TRBV7-2 with TRBJ2-3; D remains ambiguous. The CDR3 is 14 amino acids. Trimming removed 0 bases from V and 1 base from J, with 5 bases in between. Germline V gives CDR1 SGHTA, CDR2 FQGNSA. The CDR3 loop reads CASSLALRTDTQYF. CDR3 DNA sequence: TGTGCCAGCAGCTTAGCACTTCGCACAGATACGCAGTATTTT.

The chain uses TRBV4-2 and TRBJ2-2; 9 bases map to TRBD1. Per the germline V gene, CDR1 is LGHNA and CDR2 is YNFKEQ. V shed 3 bases, J shed 6 bases, and the junction held 8 bases outside the gene matches. The CDR3 extends over 16 amino acids. The CDR3 sequence: CASSHQQGAIAGELFF. The CDR3 DNA follows: TGTGCCAGCAGCCATCAACAGGGGGCAATCGCCGGGGAGCTGTTTTTT.

The chain employs TRBV27 and TRBJ1-2; 8 nucleotides agree with TRBD1. J lost 6 bases, V lost 2 bases, and 8 bases had no gene match. Germline assignment: CDR1 MNHEY and CDR2 SMNVEV (reference sequence). The CDR3 has 15 amino acids. DNA for the CDR3: TGTGCCAGCAGTTTAACCAGGGGGCAGCCGGATGGCTACACCTTC. This codes for CASSLTRGQPDGYTF.

The genes are TRBV6-1 and TRBJ2-5; tentatively, D is TRBD1 or TRBD2 (6 bases each). V gave up 6 bases and J gave up 1 base, with 15 bases separating them. This CDR3 is built from 15 residues. From germline, CDR1 is MNHNS and CDR2 SASEGT. The CDR3 region is CASREQGGFQETQYF. The CDR3 coding sequence is TGTGCCAGCAGGGAACAGGGAGGATTCCAAGAGACCCAGTACTTC.

The V call is TRBV28, the J call TRBJ2-7; 15 bases agree with TRBD2. The CDR3 extends over 17 amino acids. CDR1 MDHEN and CDR2 SYDVKM come from the germline V gene. The trim removed 5 bases at V and 0 bases at J, leaving 5 bases unmatched. CDR3 sequence (DNA): TGTGCCAGCAGTGGGACTAGCGGGAGGACCCCCTCCTACGAGCAGTACTTC. This translates into CASSGTSGRTPSYEQYF.

A few counts support this clone. V is TRBV9 and J is TRBJ2-1; TRBD2 matches at 10 bases. Germline lookup yields CDR1 SGDLS and CDR2 YYNGEE. The CDR3 covers 18 residues. V shed 0 bases and J 6 bases; nucleotides not matched to a gene: 12. CDR3 sequence: CASSVGSSGSSSGNEQFF. The CDR3 DNA reads TGTGCCAGCAGCGTAGGGTCTAGCGGGAGTAGTTCGGGCAATGAGCAGTTCTTC.

As for this clone: Within the sample, other DNA sequences also encode this same CDR3. The J gene is TRBJ2-7, the V gene TRBV28, with 8 bases lining up with TRBD2. The V gene's germline CDR1 is MDHEN and CDR2 SYDVKM. CDR3 size: 14 residues. Losses at the gene ends were 5 bases for V and 2 bases for J; bases not matched to a gene: 5. The CDR3 here is CASSPSGRAYEQYF. CDR3 coding DNA: TGTGCCAGCAGTCCCAGCGGGAGAGCCTACGAGCAGTACTTC.

This chain links TRBV13 with TRBJ2-3; D unresolved. Germline CDR1 reads PRHDT; CDR2 reads FYEKMQ (reference sequence). V was clipped by 2 bases and J by 2 bases, with 2 bases between them. The CDR3 length is 12 residues. In nucleotides, the CDR3 is TGTGCCAGCAGCTTATACACAGATACGCAGTATTTT. This sequence encodes CASSLYTDTQYF.

This CDR3 is CASSPRTGGFSYEQYF. The DNA for the CDR3 is TGTGCCAGCAGCCCCAGGACAGGGGGGTTCTCCTACGAGCAGTACTTC. The genes are TRBV6-6 and TRBJ2-7; 10 bases match TRBD1. V trimming: 6 bases; J trimming: 0 bases; junction bases outside the gene matches: 8. This CDR3 is 16 amino acids long. CDR1 is MNHNY and CDR2 is SVGAGI in the germline V gene (reference sequence).

The V call is TRBV7-3, the J call TRBJ2-1; D gene uncertain. The CDR3 sequence is 15 residues long. V was trimmed by 5 bases and J by 0 bases, leaving 11 bases between them. Germline CDR1 is SGHTA and CDR2 is FQGTGA. The DNA of the CDR3 is TGTGCCAGCAGCCCGGTGGCTAGCTCCTACAATGAGCAGTTCTTC. This gives the protein CASSPVASSYNEQFF.

This clone was seen more than once but under ten times. CDR3 amino acids: CASSWGQGYEQYF. In nucleotides, the CDR3 is TGCGCCAGCAGCTGGGGACAGGGCTACGAGCAGTACTTC. This rearrangement joins TRBV5-1 to TRBJ2-7; 9 bases line up with TRBD1. The CDR3 has 13 amino acids. The V and J ends lost 3 bases and 3 bases, in that order; junction bases with no gene match: 1. Germline CDR1 is SGHRS and CDR2 is YFSETQ.

This chain connects TRBV11-3 to TRBJ2-1; the match to TRBD2 covers 8 bases. V was clipped by 2 bases and J by 6 bases; unmatched bases: 6. Germline CDR1 is SGHNT and CDR2 is YENEEA. CDR3 length equals 15 residues. CDR3 sequence (DNA): TGTGCCAGCAGCTTATCCCGGGAGGGAAGCAATGAGCAGTTCTTC. This translates into CASSLSREGSNEQFF.

This sequence joins TRBV2 and TRBJ2-1; TRBD2 aligns across 8 bases. Per germline, CDR1 SNHLY and CDR2 FYNNEI. CDR3 size: 15 residues. The V segment lost 6 bases and the J segment 1 base; nucleotides outside the gene matches: 5. CDR3 protein: CASRSSGPSYNEQFF. DNA for the CDR3: TGTGCCAGCAGGTCTAGCGGGCCGTCCTACAATGAGCAGTTCTTC.

This chain joins TRBV27 and TRBJ2-5, with D uncertain. Germline-derived CDR1 and CDR2 are MNHEY and SMNVEV (reference sequence). This CDR3 contains 13 residues. Trimming took off 8 bases at V and 1 base at J, with 11 bases between the two ends. CDR3 loop: CASSLGLQETQYF. The CDR3 nucleotides are TGTGCCAGCTCCCTTGGCCTCCAAGAGACCCAGTACTTC.

In DNA, the CDR3 is TGCGCCAGCAGAAATGGACAGGGAGGCTTTGGAGAGACCCAGTACTTC. Protein: CASRNGQGGFGETQYF. The chain has TRBV5-1 and TRBJ2-5, with TRBD1 identical over 8 bases. Germline V gene lookup returns CDR1 SGHRS and CDR2 YFSETQ. This CDR3 is built from 16 residues. The V gene end was trimmed by 5 bases and the J gene end by 4 bases; junction bases not matched to a gene: 13.

This chain uses TRBV7-9 with TRBJ2-3; the match to TRBD1 covers 7 bases. The CDR3 is made up of 13 amino acids. The ends lost 7 bases at V and 6 bases at J; junction bases unmatched: 7. Germline loops: CDR1 SEHNR, CDR2 FQNEAQ (reference sequence). Written as DNA, the CDR3 is TGTGCCAGCACCAGACAGGGTACTGATACGCAGTATTTT. Translation gives CASTRQGTDTQYF.

Details on this clone: One end of the junction varies from germline; a read error may be responsible. The chain has TRBV28 and TRBJ1-3, with 9 nucleotides matching TRBD1. This CDR3 region has 16 residues. CDR1 is MDHEN, CDR2 SYDVKM, per germline. The CDR3 protein is CASSSTGTGNGNTIYF. The CDR3 region has the DNA TGTGCTAGCAGCTCGACCGGGACAGGGAACGGGAACACCATATATTTT.

The chain recombines TRBV27 with TRBJ2-7, with D possibly TRBD2 on 5 matching bases. There are 14 residues in the CDR3. Germline CDR1 and CDR2: MNHEY and SMNVEV (reference sequence). Trimming shortened V by 4 bases and J by 2 bases, and 12 bases separated the two germline ends. CDR3: CASSWNSGPYEQYF. Written as DNA, the CDR3 is TGTGCCAGCAGTTGGAACAGCGGCCCCTACGAGCAGTACTTC.

The chain links TRBV7-2 to TRBJ1-1; weak D call: TRBD1 (5 bases). In germline, CDR1 is SGHTA, CDR2 FQGNSA. V lost 1 base and J 4 bases, leaving 13 bases between the germline ends. The CDR3 loop spans 15 amino acids. The CDR3 DNA is TGTGCCAGCAGCTTAGTAGCCAGGGCGAGCACTGAAGCTTTCTTT. Amino acid sequence: CASSLVARASTEAFF.

This sequence joins TRBV20-1 and TRBJ1-1; D gene unclear. Germline V gene sequence: CDR1 DFQATT, CDR2 SNEGSKA (reference sequence). The CDR3 consists of 11 residues. The germline V and J ends were trimmed by 0 bases and 7 bases, with 6 bases remaining between them. This CDR3 reads CSARDTGEAFF. CDR3 DNA: TGCAGTGCTAGAGACACCGGTGAAGCTTTCTTT.

In this sample, this clone turned up once. The chain joins TRBV11-1 to TRBJ1-1; 7 positions agree with TRBD1. V lost 4 bases and J lost 0; bases outside the gene matches: 8. Per the germline V gene, CDR1 is SGHAT and CDR2 is FQDESV (reference sequence). The length of the CDR3 is 16 residues. CDR3 protein: CASSSPGQLMNTEAFF. CDR3 nucleotides: TGTGCCAGCAGCTCTCCGGGACAGCTCATGAACACTGAAGCTTTCTTT.

This clone was observed a handful of times. The chain is built from TRBV18 and TRBJ1-5, with D possibly TRBD1 on 6 matching bases. Germline V lookup: CDR1 KGHSH, CDR2 LQKENI. The CDR3 covers 14 residues. V lost 5 bases to trimming and J lost 10 bases, with 18 bases between them. The CDR3 region is CASSERTVPVPQHF. DNA for the CDR3: TGTGCCAGCTCAGAAAGGACAGTCCCGGTCCCCCAGCATTTT.

The chain uses TRBV7-2 and TRBJ1-5; 10 bases agree with TRBD1. Trimming took 6 bases from V and 4 from J; bases not matched to a gene: 6. The CDR3 totals 15 residues. Per the germline V gene, CDR1 is SGHTA and CDR2 is FQGNSA. The CDR3 reads CASSFDRGRNQPQHF. CDR3 nucleotides: TGTGCCAGCAGTTTTGACAGGGGGCGGAATCAGCCCCAGCATTTT. Full variable domain (missing parts from reference TRBV7-2 and TRBJ1-5): GAGVSQSPSNKVTEKGKDVELRCDPISGHTALYWYRQSLGQGLEFLIYFQGNSAPDKSGLPSDRFSAERTGGSVSTLTIQRTQQEDSAVYLCASSFDRGRNQPQHFGDGTRLSIL.